Sequencing of this TCR beta chain was carried out in a study of cytomegalovirus exposure and HLA in healthy donors. Whole-study results and caveats: Some highly shared sequence variants likely arose as a pipeline artifact.

Vbeta (60) and Jbeta (13) primers were used in the PCR. Method: immunoSEQ multiplex PCR; TCRdb's copy keeps in-frame clones and lacks some. This sample's table has 130,000 or so clones. On this clone itself: Antigen unknown. At the DNA level, this CDR3 is encoded by other sequences in the same sample as well.

The CDR3 runs to 16 residues. Germline V gene data show CDR1 as MNHEY and CDR2 as SVGAGI. V was cut by 0 bases and J by 0 bases, with 12 bases left in between. The rearrangement uses TRBV6-5 and TRBJ2-7, with D tentatively TRBD2 (5 bases). The sequence derives from a woman in her 40s in good health and CMV-seropositive. Sequencing was carried out using PBMCs. CDR3 in amino acids: CASSYSRGLSSYEQYF. The CDR3, as DNA: TGTGCCAGCAGTTACTCGCGAGGGCTAAGCTCCTACGAGCAGTACTTC.